This T cell receptor beta chain was retrieved from a study of OX40 agonist ivuxolimab in advanced cancers. Whole-study context: Given to patients was ivuxolimab, an agonistic anti-OX40 (CD134) antibody. Three dose-escalation patients had partial responses: one with hepatocellular carcinoma and two with cutaneous melanoma.

Libraries were prepared by immunoSEQ multiplex PCR; TCRdb keeps only in-frame clonotypes and omits some of them. In the table there are around 67,000 clones, 84% of which are singletons. Germline loops: CDR1 SGDLS, CDR2 YYNGEE. The trim removed 3 bases at V and 4 bases at J, leaving 10 bases unmatched. The CDR3 has 16 amino acids. The rearrangement uses TRBV9 and TRBJ2-3, with 8 bases that match TRBD1. Source: CD4+ or CD8+ T cells sorted from blood, taken in a trial of the OX40 agonist ivuxolimab. The clonotype comes from an adult with an advanced solid tumor such as melanoma, head and neck, liver or kidney cancer. CDR3 DNA: TGTGCCAGCAGCGCCAGGGTAGGACAGGGAGCAGATACGCAGTATTTT. This encodes CASSARVGQGADTQYF. Based on the CDR3 plus reference TRBV9 and TRBJ2-3, the full variable domain is DSGVTQTPKHLITATGQRVTLRCSPRSGDLSVYWYQQSLDQGLQFLIQYYNGEERAKGNILERFSAQQFPDLHSELNLSSLELGDSALYFCASSARVGQGADTQYFGPGTRLTVL.